This T cell receptor (beta chain) was retrieved from a study of chemoradiotherapy in HPV16-positive cancers. The CDR3 is 18 amino acids. Germline CDR1 SSHAT, CDR2 FNYEAQ (reference sequence). The method was immunoSEQ multiplex PCR; TCRdb's version includes in-frame clones alone and lacks a portion of them. This sample yields approximately 6,600 clones, of which over 70% are seen a single time; about 7.1% belongs to the top ten. The chain couples TRBV7-7 to TRBJ2-1; 16 nucleotides align to TRBD2. The material sequenced was tumor tissue, taken from a patient who underwent chemoradiotherapy. This TCR came from a human donor with HPV-associated anogenital cancer. CDR3 sequence: CASPRETGTSGGANEQFF. In DNA, the CDR3 is TGTGCTAGCCCCAGAGAGACCGGGACTAGCGGGGGGGCCAATGAGCAGTTCTTC.